These 26 T cell receptor beta chains came from one sample sequenced in a study of regulatory T cells in long-lasting Graves disease. According to the study, TCR beta libraries were built with iRepertoire HTBI primers and CDR3-region Arm-PCR. TCRdb re-derived calls from the multiplex PCR reads in MiXCR, one entry per CDR3 protein. Of 560,000 or so distinct CDR3 sequences in the sample, approximately 16% were seen once. As to time point: newly diagnosed GD, antithyroid drugs for less than 3 months. PBMC RNA was the source of the TCR library. These same records also appear under a second study, on T cells in Graves' hyperthyroidism and ophthalmopathy.

The material sequenced was peripheral blood mononuclear cells (PBMCs), taken at new diagnosis, from a patient treated with antithyroid drugs. Receptors originate from a man between 18 and 35 years old with Graves disease.

The chain employs TRBV4-1 and TRBJ2-7, with 9 bases aligning to TRBD1. Trimming cost V 5 bases and J 3 bases; bases outside gene matches: 8. The CDR3 spans 15 residues. Germline assignment: CDR1 MGHRA and CDR2 YSYEKL. CDR3 sequence (DNA): TGCGCCAGCAGCATGCCGGGACAGGGCTTCTACGAGCAGTACTTC. Its translation: CASSMPGQGFYEQYF.

This clonotype was seen ten or more times. This rearrangement joins TRBV7-9 to TRBJ2-7, with D perhaps given as TRBD1 or TRBD2 (5 bases each). The CDR3 has 14 amino acids. V was shortened by 1 base and J by 6 bases, with 13 bases between the two germline ends. CDR1 and CDR2 (germline): SEHNR, FQNEAQ (reference sequence). CDR3 loop: CASSLVGEGSEQYF. The CDR3 DNA sequence: TGTGCCAGCAGCTTAGTTGGTGAGGGGAGCGAGCAGTACTTC.

This clonotype has more than one count but fewer than ten. V usage is TRBV5-1 and J usage is TRBJ2-2, with D perhaps being TRBD1 or TRBD2 (5 bases each). The CDR3 spans 14 residues. Germline CDR1 reads SGHRS; CDR2 reads YFSETQ. V was shortened by 3 bases and J by 5 bases, with 11 bases between the two germline ends. Here the CDR3 DNA reads TGCGCCAGCAGCTGGGGGACGGGTACCGGGGAGCTGTTTTTT. Translated: CASSWGTGTGELFF.

At least ten counts were recorded for this clonotype. The chain links TRBV7-9 to TRBJ2-3, with TRBD2 identical over 8 bases. Germline V gene data show CDR1 as SEHNR and CDR2 as FQNEAQ (reference sequence). V dropped 5 bases and J dropped 7; count of bases not matched to a gene: 8. This CDR3 contains 14 residues. CDR3 in DNA: TGTGCCAGCAGCCCCGGGACTAGGCGGTATACGCAGTATTTT. Encoded protein: CASSPGTRRYTQYF. Combining the CDR3 with reference TRBV7-9 and TRBJ2-3 gives the whole variable domain DTGVSQNPRHKITKRGQNVTFRCDPISEHNRLYWYRQTLGQGPEFLTYFQNEAQLEKSRLLSDRFSAERPKGSFSTLEIQRTEQGDSAMYLCASSPGTRRYTQYFGPGTRLTVL.

Many counts were recorded for this clonotype. J is TRBJ2-2 and V is TRBV2; the D is unclear. Trimming took 0 bases from V and 0 from J, leaving 8 bases between them. Germline values: CDR1 SNHLY, CDR2 FYNNEI. The CDR3 runs 16 residues. The CDR3 is CASSEAGAANTGELFF. Here the CDR3 DNA reads TGTGCCAGCAGTGAAGCTGGTGCCGCGAACACCGGGGAGCTGTTTTTT.

This clonotype was counted only a few times. V and J are TRBV20-1 and TRBJ1-6, with D possibly matching TRBD1 (6 bases). With 2 bases removed from V and 0 bases from J, the gap between germline ends came to 23 bases. Germline V gives CDR1 DFQATT, CDR2 SNEGSKA (reference sequence). The CDR3 is made up of 20 amino acids. CDR3 sequence: CSARPLRRGTRSSYNSPLHF. The CDR3 DNA follows: TGCAGTGCTAGACCCCTAAGACGGGGGACAAGAAGCTCCTATAATTCACCCCTCCACTTT.

This chain links TRBV6-2 or TRBV6-3 with TRBJ2-1, with no clear D. V was shortened by 4 bases and J by 5 bases, with 12 bases between the two germline ends. This CDR3 region has 14 residues. Germline values: CDR1 MNHEY, CDR2 SVGEGT. CDR3 in amino acids: CASSFLEGNNEQFF. The CDR3 DNA follows: TGTGCCAGCAGTTTTTTAGAAGGGAACAATGAGCAGTTCTTC.

The genes are TRBV27 and TRBJ2-2, with 7 positions matching TRBD2. This CDR3 has 17 amino acids. Germline V gene sequence: CDR1 MNHEY, CDR2 SMNVEV (reference sequence). Germline trimming cut 1 base from V and 4 bases from J; bases unmatched to any gene: 9. The CDR3 sequence: CASSLLGRGWGTGELFF. CDR3 coding DNA: TGTGCCAGCAGTTTATTGGGGAGGGGTTGGGGCACCGGGGAGCTGTTTTTT.

This clonotype was seen many times. The J gene is TRBJ2-3, the V gene TRBV12-5; perhaps TRBD1 as D (6 bases). The CDR3 consists of 15 residues. V was trimmed by 5 bases and J by 2 bases, leaving 14 bases between them. Germline V gives CDR1 LGHNT, CDR2 FRNRAP. CDR3 protein: CASGDRDILTDTQYF. CDR3 bases: TGTGCTAGTGGTGATCGGGACATCCTCACAGATACGCAGTATTTT.

Notes on this clonotype: One end of the junction fails to match germline, which may point to a read error. The chain employs TRBV7-9 and TRBJ2-3; a weak D match, TRBD2 (5 bases). The germline gives CDR1 SEHNR, CDR2 FQNEAQ (reference sequence). The CDR3 is made up of 16 amino acids. The CDR3 loop is CASRLGSSGSTDTQYF. DNA for the CDR3: TGTGCCAGCAGGTTAGGGTCCAGCGGTAGCACAGATACGCAGTATTTT.

As for this clonotype: This may arise from a read error, as a much more abundant clone is one base away. V gene TRBV18 combines with J gene TRBJ1-1, with TRBD1 as a possible D gene (5 bases). Germline V lookup: CDR1 KGHSH, CDR2 LQKENI. This CDR3 comprises 13 residues. The CDR3, as DNA: TGTGCCAGCTCACCAGCAGCGGGGACCAAAGCTTCCTTT. It codes for CASSPAAGTKASF.

This clonotype was observed many times. This chain connects TRBV28 to TRBJ2-1; 8 nucleotides line up with TRBD1. With 8 bases clipped from V and 0 bases from J, the junction kept 9 bases outside the gene matches. Per the germline V gene, CDR1 is MDHEN and CDR2 is SYDVKM. CDR3 size: 16 residues. CDR3 protein: CASERQGRNSYNEQFF. CDR3 DNA: TGTGCCAGCGAAAGACAGGGGAGGAACTCCTACAATGAGCAGTTCTTC.

This clonotype was counted a few times. This rearrangement joins TRBV3-1 to TRBJ2-5; possible D gene TRBD2, 5 bases. CDR1 and CDR2 from the germline V gene are LGHDT and YNNKEL (reference sequence). The CDR3 is 13 residues long. The V end was cut by 4 bases, the J end by 7 bases, with 13 bases between. The CDR3 sequence is CASSPGKSLTQYF. CDR3 coding DNA: TGTGCCAGCAGCCCCGGGAAGTCATTGACCCAGTACTTC.

This clonotype was seen only a few times. The chain employs TRBV28 and TRBJ1-3, with TRBD1 as a possible D gene (5 bases). V dropped 6 bases and J dropped 0 bases, with 12 bases sitting between them. CDR1 is MDHEN, CDR2 SYDVKM, per germline. The CDR3 is made up of 15 amino acids. The CDR3 is CASSPSRVSGNTIYF. CDR3 in DNA: TGTGCCAGCAGCCCGAGCAGGGTCTCTGGAAACACCATATATTTT.

The rearrangement links TRBV29-1 to TRBJ2-1, with D possibly TRBD1 on 5 matching bases. Looked up from germline, CDR1 is SQVTM and CDR2 is ANQGSEA. Between the trimmed V and J ends, which lost 1 base and 4 bases, there was a span of 14 bases. There are 15 residues in the CDR3. CDR3 residues: CSVEGGRTIYNEQFF. The DNA for the CDR3 is TGCAGCGTTGAAGGAGGCAGGACAATATACAATGAGCAGTTCTTC.

This clonotype was detected many times. The chain joins TRBV11-2 to TRBJ2-7, with D possibly being TRBD2 (6 bases). CDR1 is SGHAT, CDR2 FQNNGV, per germline. The ends were cut back, 3 bases at V and 3 bases at J, with 12 bases in the middle. The CDR3 totals 14 residues. The CDR3 nucleotides read TGTGCCAGCAGCTTGCTAGGGCGGGGCTACGAGCAGTACTTC. Translated, it gives CASSLLGRGYEQYF. Combining the CDR3 with reference TRBV11-2 and TRBJ2-7 gives the whole variable domain EAGVAQSPRYKIIEKRQSVAFWCNPISGHATLYWYQQILGQGPKLLIQFQNNGVVDDSQLPKDRFSAERLKGVDSTLKIQPAKLEDSAVYLCASSLLGRGYEQYFGPGTRLTVT.

This clonotype was picked up many times. The CDR3 nucleotides read TGTGCCACCAGCAGACGGTGGGTCCTCGCTCCCGGGGCCAACGTCCTGACTTTC. It is translated as CATSRRWVLAPGANVLTF. V gene TRBV15 combines with J gene TRBJ2-6, with no clear D. The CDR3 length is 18 residues. The V and J ends lost 2 bases and 4 bases respectively, with 18 bases between them. Germline V lookup: CDR1 LNHNV, CDR2 YYDKDF (reference sequence).

This clonotype was seen at least ten times. The chain recombines TRBV6-1 with TRBJ2-7; 9 nucleotides match TRBD2. The CDR3 is 15 residues long. The trim removed 4 bases at V and 7 bases at J, leaving 11 bases unmatched. Germline lookup yields CDR1 MNHNS and CDR2 SASEGT. CDR3 DNA sequence: TGTGCCAGCAGTGGTCCTAGCGGGGCCATTACGGAGCAGTACTTC. It is translated as CASSGPSGAITEQYF.

This clonotype has at least ten counts. The gene calls are TRBV10-2 and TRBJ2-7, with no clear D. This CDR3 spans 13 amino acids. The germline V and J ends were trimmed by 3 bases and 2 bases, with 8 bases remaining between them. Germline V gives CDR1 WSHSY, CDR2 SAAADI. The chain's CDR3 is CASSDSPTYEQYF. Written as DNA, the CDR3 is TGCGCCAGCAGTGACAGCCCTACCTACGAGCAGTACTTC.

This clonotype was observed at least ten times. V usage is TRBV7-8 and J usage is TRBJ2-3; 14 positions agree with TRBD2. V was pared by 5 bases and J by 5 bases, with 9 bases of the junction left unmatched. Germline V CDR1 and CDR2: SGHVS, FQNEAQ. The CDR3 is 17 residues long. The CDR3: CASSPRLAGGPLDTQYF. CDR3 DNA sequence: TGTGCCAGCAGCCCCCGACTAGCGGGAGGGCCATTAGATACGCAGTATTTT.

This clonotype occurred many times. The chain employs TRBV7-9 and TRBJ1-1; TRBD1 is a possible D gene (5 bases). The germline V and J ends were trimmed by 4 bases and 3 bases, with 9 bases remaining between them. The CDR3 is made up of 13 amino acids. The germline V gene has CDR1 SEHNR and CDR2 FQNEAQ (reference sequence). The CDR3 loop is CASSSRVDTEAFF. CDR3 DNA: TGTGCCAGCAGCTCCAGGGTGGACACTGAAGCTTTCTTT.

The sample holds a few counts of this clonotype. The rearrangement uses TRBV19 and TRBJ2-1; tentative D call: TRBD2 (7 bases). This CDR3 comprises 12 residues. The germline V gene encodes CDR1 LNHDA and CDR2 SQIVND (reference sequence). V dropped 3 bases and J dropped 15 bases, with 15 bases sitting between them. The CDR3 DNA sequence: TGTGCCAGTAGTATGGGGGGGCTAGGAAGGTTCTTC. The encoded protein is CASSMGGLGRFF.

This chain connects TRBV7-9 to TRBJ1-1; D is undetermined. CDR3 size: 14 residues. Germline values: CDR1 SEHNR, CDR2 FQNEAQ (reference sequence). V lost 4 bases and J 5 bases, leaving 14 bases between the germline ends. The CDR3: CASSSRTDLTEAFF. As DNA, the CDR3 is TGTGCCAGCAGCTCAAGGACTGATCTTACTGAAGCTTTCTTT.

This clonotype came up a few times. The chain's CDR3 is CASRPGLIYGYTF. The CDR3 DNA reads as TGTGCCAGCAGGCCGGGCCTTATCTATGGCTACACCTTC. The chain links TRBV28 to TRBJ1-2; D is uncertain. The germline gives CDR1 MDHEN, CDR2 SYDVKM. The CDR3 runs 13 residues. Trimming took 6 bases from V and 4 from J, leaving 12 bases between them.

As to this clonotype: A much more abundant neighbour one base away suggests this may be a read error. The chain has TRBV28 and TRBJ2-7; possible D gene TRBD1, 6 bases. This CDR3 region has 15 residues. Looked up from germline, CDR1 is MDHEN and CDR2 is SYDVKM. The V gene lost 8 bases and the J gene lost 6 bases, with 23 bases spanning the gap. In DNA, the CDR3 is TGTGCCAGCCCCGGACAGCTATCCTTAACAGGCGAGCAGTACTTC. It codes for CASPGQLSLTGEQYF.

This clonotype was detected a few times. V usage is TRBV6-2 or TRBV6-3 and J usage is TRBJ1-2, with TRBD1 as a possible D gene (5 bases). Germline V gene lookup returns CDR1 MNHEY and CDR2 SVGEGT. The CDR3 covers 12 residues. DNA of the CDR3: TGTGCAGCGGGGCGGGTCGGGTATGGCTACACCTTC. As protein: CAAGRVGYGYTF.